This T cell receptor beta chain derives from a study of PD-L1 blockade in urothelial cancer. Study background: Patients commenced intravenous atezolizumab, 1,200 mg every 3 weeks, in 2014. About 85% of the 29 patients were men with bladder-origin urothelial cancer. At 6 weeks and at 3 weeks (second dose) after treatment start, blood was analyzed.

Documented time point: peripheral blood 6 weeks after treatment start. Libraries were prepared by immunoSEQ multiplex PCR; TCRdb keeps only in-frame clonotypes and omits some of them. This table holds approximately 38,000 clones, approximately 86% found once. The ends were cut back, 5 bases at V and 8 bases at J, with 19 bases in the middle. This CDR3 is 15 amino acids long. Looked up from germline, CDR1 is SEHNR and CDR2 is FQNEAQ (reference sequence). This receptor was identified in a man aged 55 to 70 with urothelial cancer. The input for sequencing was PBMCs, taken around atezolizumab (anti-PD-L1) treatment. The rearrangement uses TRBV7-9 and TRBJ2-1; perhaps TRBD2 as D (6 bases). The DNA of the CDR3 is TGTGCCAGCAGCCCCCGACGAGGGCCTAGCGATGAGCAGTTCTTC. It yields the protein CASSPRRGPSDEQFF.